Listed here is a single TCR beta chain. The data stem from a study of blood T cells in healthy people across ages. Next came a second PCR, run for about 7 to 12 cycles, which used a sample-barcoded 5' primer along with a J-beta primer mix. MiXCR, applied by TCRdb to the 5' RACE reads, yields one record per CDR3 protein. The sample lists about 800,000 distinct CDR3 sequences, more than 20% occurring once. CDR3 length: 12 residues. V lost 4 bases and J 6 bases, leaving 10 bases between the germline ends. In germline, CDR1 is SQVTM, CDR2 ANQGSEA. The sample was also reused in another study, on T cells of mothers and their children.

The sequence derives from a boy aged 5-17 years in good health. Sequenced: blood. The rearrangement joins TRBV29-1 to TRBJ2-1; TRBD2 is a possible D gene (6 bases). CDR3 bases: TGCAGCGTTGGTGTGGGGGGCAATGAGCAGTTCTTC. Translating it yields CSVGVGGNEQFF.